Shown below are 9 T cell receptor beta chains from a single sample sequenced in a study of shared clonotypes between healthy human individuals. Sequenced by immunoSEQ multiplex PCR; TCRdb stores in-frame clones only, minus some. The data contain around 1.4 million clones, about 98.5% of them singletons. Sequencing was carried out using naive CD4+ T cells sorted from blood. Subset noted: CD45RA+ positively selected. Source of these receptors: a man aged 30-40 years in good health.

The chain combines TRBV9 with TRBJ2-2; D perhaps matches TRBD2 (5 bases). The CDR3 spans 18 residues. The V gene lost 0 bases and the J gene lost 1 base, with 16 bases spanning the gap. Germline V CDR1 and CDR2: SGDLS, YYNGEE. The CDR3 reads CASSVASLAAQNTGELFF. CDR3 coding DNA: TGTGCCAGCAGCGTAGCTAGCCTGGCAGCACAGAACACCGGGGAGCTGTTTTTT.

The V and J genes are TRBV11-3 and TRBJ2-2; either TRBD1 or TRBD2 may fit D (5 bases each). The CDR3 is 18 amino acids. The V and J ends lost 4 bases and 3 bases respectively, with 21 bases between them. Germline CDR1 reads SGHNT; CDR2 reads YENEEA. CDR3 bases: TGTGCCAGCAGCTCCGGTCGGTGGGGGATGGAGGACACCGGGGAGCTGTTTTTT. Protein sequence: CASSSGRWGMEDTGELFF.

The chain uses TRBV28 and TRBJ2-7; 9 bases fit TRBD1. Germline V gene lookup returns CDR1 MDHEN and CDR2 SYDVKM. The CDR3 is made up of 13 amino acids. The V segment lost 6 bases and the J segment 5 bases; nucleotides outside the gene matches: 5. Here the CDR3 reads CASRRQGDHEQYF. In nucleotides, the CDR3 is TGTGCCAGCAGGAGACAGGGGGACCACGAGCAGTACTTC.

CDR3 protein: CASSTTGNYGYTF. In DNA, the CDR3 is TGTGCCAGCTCAACTACAGGGAACTATGGCTACACCTTC. The J gene is TRBJ1-2, the V gene TRBV18; the D gene is possibly TRBD1 (6 bases). Germline V CDR1 and CDR2: KGHSH, LQKENI. V lost 5 bases and J lost 2, with 9 bases in between. CDR3 size: 13 residues.

The chain employs TRBV5-4 and TRBJ2-1, with D possibly called TRBD1 or TRBD2 (5 bases each). The CDR3 sequence is 15 residues long. CDR1 SGHNT and CDR2 YYREEE come from the germline V gene (reference sequence). Trimming cost V 5 bases and J 2 bases, with 14 bases left between them. The CDR3 region is CASRQRGAPYNEQFF. The CDR3 region has the DNA TGTGCCAGCAGACAAAGAGGGGCTCCCTACAATGAGCAGTTCTTC.

J is TRBJ2-7 and V is TRBV30, with 8 bases identical to TRBD1. Unmatched junction bases numbered 4, after V lost 4 bases and J lost 2 bases. The CDR3 runs 13 residues. Germline-derived CDR1 and CDR2 are GTSNPN and SVGIG (reference sequence). For the CDR3, the DNA is TGTGCCTGGAACTTACAGGGGGCCTACGAGCAGTACTTC. Translated: CAWNLQGAYEQYF.

The count of this clone is one. The J gene is TRBJ2-3, the V gene TRBV7-2; no clear D. CDR1 and CDR2 (germline): SGHTA, FQGNSA. This CDR3 is built from 17 residues. The V and J ends lost 2 bases and 4 bases respectively, with 19 bases between them. CDR3 DNA: TGTGCCAGCAGCTTAACCCCACTGCAGTATTCCGCAGATACGCAGTATTTT. It translates to CASSLTPLQYSADTQYF.

The chain combines TRBV19 with TRBJ1-5, with D perhaps matching TRBD1 (5 bases). The germline V and J ends were trimmed by 1 base and 5 bases, with 6 bases remaining between them. Germline-derived CDR1 and CDR2 are LNHDA and SQIVND (reference sequence). The CDR3 covers 13 residues. The CDR3: CASSIGDDQPQHF. The CDR3 nucleotides read TGTGCCAGTAGTATAGGGGACGATCAGCCCCAGCATTTT. Full variable domain (outside the CDR3, taken from reference TRBV19 and TRBJ1-5): DGGITQSPKYLFRKEGQNVTLSCEQNLNHDAMYWYRQDPGQGLRLIYYSQIVNDFQKGDIAEGYSVSREKKESFPLTVTSAQKNPTAFYLCASSIGDDQPQHFGDGTRLSIL.

This chain joins TRBV13 and TRBJ1-1; D not certain. The CDR3 contains 12 residues. Trimming cost V 5 bases and J 8 bases, with 12 bases left between them. Germline V gene data show CDR1 as PRHDT and CDR2 as FYEKMQ (reference sequence). The CDR3 bases are TGTGCCAGCAGCCCCTCGAGCACCGAAGCTTTCTTT. This sequence encodes CASSPSSTEAFF.